One sample yielded the 11 T cell receptor beta chains listed below, sequenced in a study of shared clonotypes between healthy human individuals. Generated by immunoSEQ multiplex PCR, the TCRdb table keeps only in-frame clones and is missing some. In the table there are about 1.5 million clones, roughly 98% of which are singletons. The specimen sequenced was naive CD4+ T cells sorted from blood. Noted subset: CD45RA+ positively selected. These TCRs come from a man aged 25-45 years in good health.

The V gene is TRBV5-1, the J gene TRBJ2-3; D gene unclear. The CDR3 is 16 residues long. The germline V gene encodes CDR1 SGHRS and CDR2 YFSETQ. V lost 1 base to trimming and J lost 3 bases, with 15 bases between them. For the CDR3, the DNA is TGCGCCAGCAGCTTGTGGCCCGATGGGGAAACAGATACGCAGTATTTT. It encodes CASSLWPDGETDTQYF.

A note on this clone: The sample holds other DNA sequences that translate to the same CDR3. The chain combines TRBV9 with TRBJ2-7; D possibly corresponds to TRBD1 (5 bases). The germline V gene has CDR1 SGDLS and CDR2 YYNGEE. The CDR3 extends over 15 amino acids. Trimming left V 2 bases short and J 0 bases short, with 12 bases between. In DNA form, the CDR3 reads TGTGCCAGCAGCGTTGGGGCGGATAGCTCCTACGAGCAGTACTTC. Its translation: CASSVGADSSYEQYF.

CDR3 region: CSVTGARDTQYF. Here the CDR3 DNA reads TGCAGCGTGACGGGAGCCAGAGATACGCAGTATTTT. The chain combines TRBV29-1 with TRBJ2-3, with a weak D call TRBD2 (6 bases). From germline, CDR1 is SQVTM and CDR2 ANQGSEA. V lost 6 bases and J 5 bases, leaving 12 bases between the germline ends. The CDR3 length is 12 residues.

The rearrangement uses TRBV27 and TRBJ1-4; D not certain. Germline V gene data show CDR1 as MNHEY and CDR2 as SMNVEV (reference sequence). The germline V and J ends were trimmed by 6 bases and 4 bases, with 15 bases remaining between them. The CDR3 runs to 15 residues. The CDR3 is CASSFGEGLNEKLFF. CDR3 nucleotide sequence: TGTGCCAGCAGCTTCGGGGAAGGCCTTAATGAAAAACTGTTTTTT.

The chain carries TRBV6-1 and TRBJ2-1; 11 bases fit TRBD1. Germline V gene lookup returns CDR1 MNHNS and CDR2 SASEGT. Trimming took 5 bases from V and 7 from J; bases not matched to a gene: 4. The CDR3 is 14 residues long. As DNA, the CDR3 is TGTGCCAGCAGTCGGGACAGGGGGTGGAATGAGCAGTTCTTC. It is translated as CASSRDRGWNEQFF.

The chain links TRBV25-1 to TRBJ2-2, with D perhaps matching TRBD1 (6 bases). The V end lost 4 bases, the J end lost 3 bases, and 12 bases lay between the germline ends. The CDR3 is made up of 15 amino acids. CDR1 is MGHDK, CDR2 SYGVNS, per germline. The CDR3 protein is CASSAQGRDTGELFF. CDR3 DNA: TGTGCCAGCAGTGCACAGGGTCGGGACACCGGGGAGCTGTTTTTT.

About this clone itself: This sample includes further DNA sequences coding for the same CDR3. The J gene is TRBJ2-2, the V gene TRBV5-1; tentative D call: TRBD2 (5 bases). CDR1 is SGHRS, CDR2 YFSETQ, per germline. CDR3 size: 14 residues. Trimming took 0 bases from V and 5 from J, leaving 8 bases between them. The CDR3 protein is CASSLARGTGELFF. In DNA, the CDR3 is TGCGCCAGCAGCTTGGCCAGAGGGACCGGGGAGCTGTTTTTT. The complete variable domain, with remaining parts taken from reference TRBV5-1 and TRBJ2-2, reads KAGVTQTPRYLIKTRGQQVTLSCSPISGHRSVSWYQQTPGQGLQFLFEYFSETQRNKGNFPGRFSGRQFSNSRSEMNVSTLELGDSALYLCASSLARGTGELFFGEGSRLTVL.

The CDR3 region is CASSREGLAGVGHYEQYF. The CDR3 DNA reads as TGTGCCAGCTCACGGGAGGGACTAGCGGGAGTCGGCCACTACGAGCAGTACTTC. The rearrangement joins TRBV18 to TRBJ2-7; 14 bases map to TRBD2. Trimming cost V 4 bases and J 3 bases; bases outside gene matches: 11. There are 18 residues in the CDR3. Germline loops: CDR1 KGHSH, CDR2 LQKENI.

This clone was recorded only once. This chain connects TRBV5-1 to TRBJ1-2; D is unresolved. V lost 0 bases and J 0 bases, leaving 9 bases between the germline ends. This CDR3 has 15 amino acids. The germline V gene encodes CDR1 SGHRS and CDR2 YFSETQ. CDR3 sequence reads: CASSLGTDSNYGYTF. The CDR3 DNA reads as TGCGCCAGCAGCTTGGGGACGGATTCTAACTATGGCTACACCTTC. The variable domain in full, completed from reference TRBV5-1 and TRBJ1-2, reads KAGVTQTPRYLIKTRGQQVTLSCSPISGHRSVSWYQQTPGQGLQFLFEYFSETQRNKGNFPGRFSGRQFSNSRSEMNVSTLELGDSALYLCASSLGTDSNYGYTFGSGTRLTVV.

DNA for the CDR3: TGTGCCAGCAGTTACTCGAAACCCTCGCAGGGCGGCGAGCAGTACTTC. This translates into CASSYSKPSQGGEQYF. The rearrangement joins TRBV6-5 to TRBJ2-7; TRBD1 is a possible D gene (5 bases). The V and J ends lost 0 bases and 6 bases respectively, with 18 bases between them. Germline CDR1 and CDR2: MNHEY and SVGAGI. The CDR3 is made up of 16 amino acids.

The chain carries TRBV5-8 and TRBJ2-2, with 9 nucleotides matching TRBD1. The ends lost 4 bases at V and 3 bases at J; junction bases unmatched: 7. This CDR3 has 16 residues. Germline CDR1 is SGHTS and CDR2 is YDEGEE. The CDR3 loop reads CASSTRQGGDTGELFF. CDR3 coding DNA: TGTGCCAGCAGCACCCGACAGGGGGGGGACACCGGGGAGCTGTTTTTT.